This T cell receptor beta chain derives from a study of regulatory T cells in long-lasting Graves disease. Study-level background: Graves' patients with a new diagnosis had received antithyroid drugs under 3 months.

Study-level points and caveats: Compared with new cases, persistent Graves' patients showed reduced TCR diversity.

Details on this clonotype: Its antigen remains unknown. Given a far larger clone just one base away, this is likely a sequencing read error.

The CDR3 length is 14 residues. Trimming cost V 5 bases and J 0 bases, with 8 bases left between them. Germline CDR1 and CDR2: MNHEY and SMNVEV (reference sequence). The time point: newly diagnosed GD, antithyroid drugs for less than 3 months. Scientists built the TCR library using RNA that was extracted from PBMCs. Combining iRepertoire HTBI primers with Arm-PCR of CDR3 regions, the authors built TCR beta libraries. TCRdb reprocessed the multiplex PCR reads with MiXCR, giving one entry per CDR3 protein. The profile shows some 230,000 distinct CDR3 sequences, around 18% of them singletons. The source material was peripheral blood mononuclear cells (PBMCs), sampled at new diagnosis, from a patient treated with antithyroid drugs. The receptor was isolated from a female donor with Graves disease. The rearrangement links TRBV27 to TRBJ1-5; D unclear. The CDR3 region is CASSDPYSNQPQHF. The CDR3 DNA reads TGTGCCAGCAGTGACCCGTATAGCAATCAGCCCCAGCATTTT.